The clone carrying this T cell receptor (beta chain) occurred a few times. Antigen unknown. This specimen comes from a study of blood T cells in healthy people across ages. Study observations and caveats: Diversity of TCR beta correlated strongly with naive T cell percentage. In older individuals, TCR beta diversity per million T cells was lower, falling roughly linearly with age.

Primed by a sample-barcoded 5' primer and a J-beta primer mix, a second PCR proceeded for roughly 6 to 12 cycles. Unique molecular identifiers of 12 random nucleotides labeled each cDNA. MiXCR, run by TCRdb on the 5' RACE reads, gives a single entry per CDR3 protein. The sample contains some 1.7 million distinct CDR3 sequences, approximately 28% of which appear only once. Trimming took 3 bases from V and 3 from J, leaving 11 bases between them. Per germline, CDR1 DFQATT and CDR2 SNEGSKA (reference sequence). The CDR3 loop spans 13 amino acids. V is TRBV20-1 and J is TRBJ1-2; D call uncertain. The sequence was obtained from a woman between 25 and 40 years old in good health. Sequences were obtained from blood. In nucleotides, the CDR3 is TGCAGTGCTAGGTCCGGGGAGCACTATGGCTACACCTTC. Encoded protein: CSARSGEHYGYTF.